This T cell receptor beta chain comes out of a study of beta chain features in type 1 diabetes. Expressed TCRB transcripts were sequenced, since all the RNA that had been isolated was reverse transcribed. Clones were read by immunoSEQ multiplex PCR, and TCRdb kept only the in-frame ones, dropping some. The sample includes 600,000 or so clones, over 13% of them seen just once. CD45RO/CCR7/CD25/CD127/CD95/CD27 separated CD4+ naive, central memory, regulatory and stem cell-like memory cells by sorting. Of note for this clone: The antigen remains unidentified.

Study conclusions and caveats: PCR might favor shorter templates, but any such skew would affect patients and controls equally. Across all four CD4+ subsets, people with type 1 diabetes showed modestly shorter TCRB CDR3s.

This CDR3 has 15 amino acids. The germline V gene has CDR1 SGHRS and CDR2 YFSETQ. Trimming took 0 bases from V and 10 from J, leaving 17 bases between them. The sequenced sample consisted of naive CD4+ T cells from blood. The source is a man between 18 and 35 years old with type 1 diabetes. The V call is TRBV5-1, the J call TRBJ2-1; the D gene is possibly TRBD1 (6 bases). CDR3 residues: CASSLATTPRGEQFF. CDR3 in DNA: TGCGCCAGCAGCTTGGCGACTACGCCGAGGGGGGAGCAGTTCTTC.